This TCR beta chain was obtained from a study of cytomegalovirus exposure and HLA in healthy donors. Findings of the study overall: The study listed 150 to 200 cytomegalovirus-associated TCR beta chains. Most TCR sequences proved rare, with some public TCRs found in many donors. Reported performance of the classifier showed diagnosis of cytomegalovirus status with high specificity and sensitivity.

As concerns this clone: Its matching antigen is unknown.

CDR3 length equals 11 residues. Germline V gene data show CDR1 as SNHLY and CDR2 as FYNNEI. Trimming removed 8 bases from V and 8 bases from J, with 9 bases in between. Repertoires were generated with immunoSEQ multiplex PCR, while TCRdb's copy carries only in-frame clones and drops some. This table holds some 80,000 clones, 95% to 97% found once. Material: PBMCs. The gene calls are TRBV2 and TRBJ2-2; D may be TRBD2 (5 bases). The source is a woman between 18 and 30 years old in good health and CMV-seronegative. Written as DNA, the CDR3 is TGTGCCAGCCGGTGGGAGGGGGAGCTGTTTTTT. Residues: CASRWEGELFF. Full variable domain (outside the CDR3, taken from reference TRBV2 and TRBJ2-2): EPEVTQTPSHQVTQMGQEVILRCVPISNHLYFYWYRQILGQKVEFLVSFYNNEISEKSEIFDDQFSVERPDGSNFTLKIRSTKLEDSAMYFCASRWEGELFFGEGSRLTVL.